This TCR beta chain stems from a study of regulatory T cells in long-lasting Graves disease. Regarding the study as a whole: Preferential use of TRBV28, TRBJ1-2 and TRBJ2-5 was seen in persistent disease. A limited number of samples was an acknowledged limitation.

To note about this clonotype: Its antigen is still unknown.

The TCR beta library used iRepertoire HTBI primers with Arm-PCR amplification of CDR3. TCRdb reanalysed the multiplex PCR reads using MiXCR and keeps one entry per CDR3 protein. The sample has about 620,000 distinct CDR3 sequences, 15% to 20% seen once; the top ten hold about 17%. Specified time point: newly diagnosed GD, antithyroid drugs for less than 3 months. Extracted PBMC RNA gave rise to the TCR library. The CDR3 sequence is 15 residues long. Germline V gene sequence: CDR1 DFQATT, CDR2 SNEGSKA (reference sequence). After removal of 3 bases from V and 5 bases from J, the junction contained 8 bases not matched to a gene. This sample also belongs to another study, concerning T cells in Graves' hyperthyroidism and ophthalmopathy. According to that study: Most clonotypes expanded in the thyroid (above 0.001) were also present in blood.

This receptor was taken from a woman in her 30s with Graves disease. Sequenced here: peripheral blood mononuclear cells (PBMCs), sampled at new diagnosis, from a patient treated with antithyroid drugs. The chain links TRBV20-1 to TRBJ1-4; 8 bases are shared with TRBD1. CDR3 sequence reads: CSARGLWDRNEKLFF. The CDR3 nucleotides read TGCAGTGCTAGGGGCCTTTGGGACAGGAATGAAAAACTGTTTTTT.